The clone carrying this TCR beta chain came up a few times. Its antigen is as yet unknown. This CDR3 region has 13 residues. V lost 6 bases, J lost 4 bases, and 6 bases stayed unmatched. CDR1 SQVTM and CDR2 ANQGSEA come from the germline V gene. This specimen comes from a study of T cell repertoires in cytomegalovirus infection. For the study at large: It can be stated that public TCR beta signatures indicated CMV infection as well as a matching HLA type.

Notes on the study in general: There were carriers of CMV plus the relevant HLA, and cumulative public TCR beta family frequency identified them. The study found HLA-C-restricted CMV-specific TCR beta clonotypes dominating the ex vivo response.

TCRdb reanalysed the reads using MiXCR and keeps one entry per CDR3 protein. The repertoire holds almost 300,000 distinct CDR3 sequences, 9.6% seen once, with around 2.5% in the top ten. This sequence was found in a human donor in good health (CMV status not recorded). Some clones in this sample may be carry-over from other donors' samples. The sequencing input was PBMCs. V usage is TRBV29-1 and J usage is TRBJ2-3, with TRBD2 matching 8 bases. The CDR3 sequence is CSVAGVVADTQYF. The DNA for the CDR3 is TGCAGCGTAGCGGGGGTTGTTGCAGATACGCAGTATTTT.